This T cell receptor beta chain derives from a study of molecular identifiers for immune sequencing clone quantification. This clonotype was seen many times. The target antigen is unknown. As previously described, bulk TCR libraries were made using listed TCR primers. Using its own MiXCR run on the PCR reads, TCRdb lists one record per CDR3 protein. The top ten hold around 0.97% of the sample, which has about 40,000 distinct CDR3 sequences, 24% seen once. Study results and limitations: Clone sizes that are highly expanded could be underestimated when identical TCR molecules share a barcode.

The sample comprised naive CD8+ T cells from blood, with Jurkat cell RNA spiked in. The subset: FACS-sorted CD8+CD4-CCR7+CD45RA+ naive T cells. This receptor was taken from a human donor in good health. Some libraries in this study had Jurkat cell RNA spiked in.

The CDR3 DNA reads TGCGCCAGCAGCCAAGGCCCGGCCGTCTCTGGAAACACCATATATTTT. Residues: CASSQGPAVSGNTIYF. This chain uses TRBV4-3 with TRBJ1-3; D call uncertain. The V gene lost 1 base and the J gene lost 0 bases, with 10 bases spanning the gap. Germline V lookup: CDR1 LGHNA, CDR2 YSLEER. The CDR3 totals 16 residues.